This entry features one TCR beta chain sequence. Its antigen is undetermined. This entry belongs to a study of CD8 T cells in ankylosing spondylitis. V lost 8 bases, J lost 4 bases, and 5 bases stayed unmatched. This CDR3 contains 13 residues. The germline gives CDR1 SEHNR, CDR2 FQNEAQ (reference sequence). It was by quantitative 5'-RACE with molecular barcodes that TCR beta libraries were made. Each CDR3 protein is one row after TCRdb ran MiXCR on the 5' RACE reads. The sample holds 300,000 to 350,000 distinct CDR3 sequences, 9.5% to 13% seen once. Study results and limitations: Reports say disease-linked clones showed up significantly more in matched ankylosing spondylitis synovial fluid. Earlier literature documents some of the motif variants in reactive arthritis synovial fluid and blood.

The sample comprised blood, either unsorted or a sorted T cell fraction (not recorded which). The chain carries TRBV7-9 and TRBJ2-3; 8 bases are a match to TRBD1. This sequence originates from a female donor with ankylosing spondylitis or in good health (not recorded which). The CDR3 is CASGRTGPDTQYF. The DNA for the CDR3 is TGTGCCAGCGGCAGGACAGGGCCAGATACGCAGTATTTT.